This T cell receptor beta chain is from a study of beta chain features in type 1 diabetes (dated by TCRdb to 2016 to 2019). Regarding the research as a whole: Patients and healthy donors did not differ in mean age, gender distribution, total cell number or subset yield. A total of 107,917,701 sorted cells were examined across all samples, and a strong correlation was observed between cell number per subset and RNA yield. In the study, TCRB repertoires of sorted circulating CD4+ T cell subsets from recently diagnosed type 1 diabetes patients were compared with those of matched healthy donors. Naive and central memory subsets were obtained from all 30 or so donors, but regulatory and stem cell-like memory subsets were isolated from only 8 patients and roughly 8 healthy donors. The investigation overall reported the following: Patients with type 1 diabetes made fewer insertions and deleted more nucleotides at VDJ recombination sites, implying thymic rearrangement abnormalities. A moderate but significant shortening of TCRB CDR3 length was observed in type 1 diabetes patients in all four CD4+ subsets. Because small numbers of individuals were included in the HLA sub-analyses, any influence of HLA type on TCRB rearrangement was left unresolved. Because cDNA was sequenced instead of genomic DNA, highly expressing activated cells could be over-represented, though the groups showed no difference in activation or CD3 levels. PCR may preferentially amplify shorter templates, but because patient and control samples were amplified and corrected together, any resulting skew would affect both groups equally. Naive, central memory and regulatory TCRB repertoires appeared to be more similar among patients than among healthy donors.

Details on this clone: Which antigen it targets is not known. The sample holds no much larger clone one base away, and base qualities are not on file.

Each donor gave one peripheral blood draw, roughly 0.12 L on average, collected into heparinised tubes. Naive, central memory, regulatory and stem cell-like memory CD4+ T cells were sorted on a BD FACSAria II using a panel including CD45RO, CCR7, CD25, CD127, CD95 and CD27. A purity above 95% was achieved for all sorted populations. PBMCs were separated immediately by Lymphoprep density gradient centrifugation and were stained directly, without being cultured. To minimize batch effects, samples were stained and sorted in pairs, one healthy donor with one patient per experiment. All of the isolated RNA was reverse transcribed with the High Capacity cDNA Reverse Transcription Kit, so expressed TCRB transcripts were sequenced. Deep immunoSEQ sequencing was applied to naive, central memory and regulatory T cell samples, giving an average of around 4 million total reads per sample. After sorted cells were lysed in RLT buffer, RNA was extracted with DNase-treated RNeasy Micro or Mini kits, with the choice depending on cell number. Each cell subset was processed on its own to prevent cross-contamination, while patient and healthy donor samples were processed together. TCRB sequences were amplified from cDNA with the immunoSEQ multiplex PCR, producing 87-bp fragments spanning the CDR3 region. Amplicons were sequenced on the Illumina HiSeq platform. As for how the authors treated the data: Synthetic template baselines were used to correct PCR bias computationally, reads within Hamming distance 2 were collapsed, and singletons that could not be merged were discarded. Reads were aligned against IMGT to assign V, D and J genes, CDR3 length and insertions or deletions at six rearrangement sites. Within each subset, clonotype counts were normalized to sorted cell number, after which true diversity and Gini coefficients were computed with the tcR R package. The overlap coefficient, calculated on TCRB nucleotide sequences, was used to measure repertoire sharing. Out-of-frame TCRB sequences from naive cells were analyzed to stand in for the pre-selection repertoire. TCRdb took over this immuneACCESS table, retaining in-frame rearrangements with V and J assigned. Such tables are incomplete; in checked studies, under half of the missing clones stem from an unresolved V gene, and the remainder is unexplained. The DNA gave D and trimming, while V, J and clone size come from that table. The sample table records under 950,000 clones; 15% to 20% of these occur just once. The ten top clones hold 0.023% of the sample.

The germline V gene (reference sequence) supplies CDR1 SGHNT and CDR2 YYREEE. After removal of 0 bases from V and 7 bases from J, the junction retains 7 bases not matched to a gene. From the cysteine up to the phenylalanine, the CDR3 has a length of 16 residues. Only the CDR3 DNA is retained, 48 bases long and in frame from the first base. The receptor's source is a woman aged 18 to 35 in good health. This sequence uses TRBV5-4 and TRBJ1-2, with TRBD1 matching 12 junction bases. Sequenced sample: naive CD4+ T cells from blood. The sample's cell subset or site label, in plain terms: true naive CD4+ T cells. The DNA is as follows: TGTGCCAGCAGCTTGGCCGGGGGACAGGGGGCGGTTGGCTACACCTTC. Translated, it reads CASSLAGGQGAVGYTF. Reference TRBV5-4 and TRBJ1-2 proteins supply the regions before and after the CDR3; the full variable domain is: ETGVTQSPTHLIKTRGQQVTLRCSSQSGHNTVSWYQQALGQGPQFIFQYYREEENGRGNFPPRFSGLQFPNYSSELNVNALELDDSALYLCASSLAGGQGAVGYTFGSGTRLTVV.